What follows are 30 T cell receptor beta chains derived from one specimen sequenced in a study of blood T cell repertoires in COVID-19. The method was immunoSEQ multiplex PCR; TCRdb's version includes in-frame clones alone and lacks a portion of them. The sample records about 33,000 clones, approximately 86% being singletons. The sequenced material came from peripheral blood. The receptors shown here come from a human donor in a cohort sampled during active COVID-19.

The chain has TRBV7-2 and TRBJ2-3; D remains unclear. Trimming removed 5 bases from V and 2 bases from J, with 14 bases in between. CDR3 length equals 15 residues. Germline V gene data show CDR1 as SGHTA and CDR2 as FQGNSA. CDR3 nucleotides: TGTGCCAGCAGCCCCACGGTATACTACACAGATACGCAGTATTTT. Translated: CASSPTVYYTDTQYF.

This clone was seen just once. Its ends do not fully match the called genes, so a read error is possible. J is TRBJ2-1 and V is TRBV4-1; D possibly corresponds to TRBD2 (5 bases). The germline V gene encodes CDR1 MGHRA and CDR2 YSYEKL. The CDR3 loop spans 15 amino acids. The CDR3 sequence is CASSQERTLANKQFF. In DNA, the CDR3 is TGCGCCAGCAGCCAAGAGAGGACGCTAGCCAATAAGCAGTTCTTC.

This clone was seen a single time. The V and J genes are TRBV27 and TRBJ2-3; a weak D match, TRBD1 (6 bases). Deletions cut 1 base from V and 3 bases from J, with 17 bases between. This CDR3 contains 17 residues. The germline gives CDR1 MNHEY, CDR2 SMNVEV (reference sequence). Written as DNA, the CDR3 is TGTGCCAGCAGTTTATTAGGGGGATGGGGAAGGACAGATACGCAGTATTTT. Translated, it gives CASSLLGGWGRTDTQYF.

V and J are TRBV14 and TRBJ1-1; D gene uncertain. Per the germline V gene, CDR1 is SGHDN and CDR2 is FVKESK. V was clipped by 4 bases and J by 9 bases, with 9 bases between them. CDR3 length equals 11 residues. The CDR3: CASSRSPKAFF. The CDR3 DNA reads as TGTGCCAGCAGCCGATCTCCTAAAGCTTTCTTT.

V and J are TRBV27 and TRBJ1-1; perhaps TRBD1 as D (5 bases). Per germline, CDR1 MNHEY and CDR2 SMNVEV (reference sequence). This CDR3 comprises 13 residues. Trimming cost V 6 bases and J 1 base, with 9 bases left between them. Here the CDR3 DNA reads TGTGCCAGCAGCGCCAGGGAGAACACTGAAGCTTTCTTT. Translated, it gives CASSARENTEAFF.

The gene calls are TRBV4-1 and TRBJ2-3; 11 bases map to TRBD2. V lost 0 bases to trimming and J lost 6 bases; unmatched junction nucleotides: 5. The CDR3 sequence is 16 residues long. The germline V gene encodes CDR1 MGHRA and CDR2 YSYEKL. The chain's CDR3 is CASSQEASGGPDTQYF. The CDR3 DNA is TGCGCCAGCAGCCAAGAGGCTAGCGGGGGGCCTGATACGCAGTATTTT.

The chain is built from TRBV7-8 and TRBJ2-1; 16 bases align to TRBD2. Germline V gene lookup returns CDR1 SGHVS and CDR2 FQNEAQ. This CDR3 spans 17 amino acids. Trimming at V came to 5 bases and at J to 15 bases, leaving 16 bases not matched to a gene. The DNA of the CDR3 is TGTGCCAGCAGCCCCGGGGGACTAGCGGGAGGGAACCCGGGTCGGTTCTTC. Translating it yields CASSPGGLAGGNPGRFF. Full variable domain (remainder filled in from reference TRBV7-8 and TRBJ2-1): GAGVSQSPRYKVAKRGQDVALRCDPISGHVSLFWYQQALGQGPEFLTYFQNEAQLDKSGLPSDRFFAERPEGSVSTLKIQRTQQEDSAVYLCASSPGGLAGGNPGRFFGPGTRLTVL.

V and J are TRBV7-2 and TRBJ2-1; TRBD2 matches 10 bases. CDR1 is SGHTA and CDR2 is FQGNSA in the germline V gene. V trimming: 5 bases; J trimming: 2 bases; junction bases outside the gene matches: 3. The CDR3 extends over 15 amino acids. The CDR3 nucleotides are TGTGCCAGCAGCCCTACTAGCGGGACCTACAATGAGCAGTTCTTC. Encoded protein: CASSPTSGTYNEQFF.

The V call is TRBV7-2, the J call TRBJ2-7, with D maybe TRBD1 (5 bases). V was shortened by 5 bases and J by 3 bases, with 8 bases between the two germline ends. The CDR3 runs to 12 residues. The germline CDR1 and CDR2 sequences are SGHTA and FQGNSA. CDR3 in DNA: TGTGCCAGCAGCGTCGACAGCTACGAGCAGTACTTC. Translation gives CASSVDSYEQYF. The variable domain in full, completed from reference TRBV7-2 and TRBJ2-7, reads GAGVSQSPSNKVTEKGKDVELRCDPISGHTALYWYRQSLGQGLEFLIYFQGNSAPDKSGLPSDRFSAERTGGSVSTLTIQRTQQEDSAVYLCASSVDSYEQYFGPGTRLTVT.

This clone was recorded only once. This chain uses TRBV29-1 with TRBJ1-4; D might be TRBD1 (5 bases). This CDR3 has 14 amino acids. Germline assignment: CDR1 SQVTM and CDR2 ANQGSEA. The V end was cut by 6 bases, the J end by 2 bases, with 13 bases between. The CDR3 loop reads CSVAMGGTNEKLFF. CDR3 coding DNA: TGCAGCGTGGCTATGGGGGGGACTAATGAAAAACTGTTTTTT.

V and J are TRBV5-1 and TRBJ2-7; TRBD1 agrees at 7 bases. Germline V lookup: CDR1 SGHRS, CDR2 YFSETQ. CDR3 length: 17 residues. J lost 4 bases, V lost 4 bases, and 17 bases had no gene match. The CDR3 sequence: CASSQSMSGQHRYEQYF. The CDR3, as DNA: TGCGCCAGCAGCCAATCGATGTCGGGACAGCACAGGTACGAGCAGTACTTC.

The chain links TRBV5-6 to TRBJ1-2; D uncertain. There are 14 residues in the CDR3. V was clipped by 0 bases and J by 7 bases, with 13 bases between them. Germline assignment: CDR1 SGHDT and CDR2 YYEEEE. In DNA form, the CDR3 reads TGTGCCAGCAGCTTGGAGGCAGGACTCCGTGGCTACACCTTC. It specifies CASSLEAGLRGYTF.

V gene TRBV5-1 combines with J gene TRBJ2-3; TRBD1 aligns across 7 bases. Germline V CDR1 and CDR2: SGHRS, YFSETQ. This CDR3 contains 15 residues. The V segment lost 4 bases and the J segment 3 bases; nucleotides outside the gene matches: 8. The CDR3 is CASSPQGHQTDTQYF. The CDR3, as DNA: TGCGCCAGCAGCCCACAGGGGCATCAAACAGATACGCAGTATTTT.

The chain uses TRBV3-1 (or the pseudogene TRBV3-2) and TRBJ2-7; 12 bases match TRBD2. The CDR3 is made up of 15 amino acids. CDR1 is LGHDT and CDR2 is YNNKEL in the germline V gene (reference sequence). V dropped 4 bases and J dropped 3; count of bases not matched to a gene: 4. The DNA of the CDR3 is TGTGCCAGCAGCCTTGGACTAGCGGGGAGCTACGAGCAGTACTTC. It encodes CASSLGLAGSYEQYF.

The chain recombines TRBV19 with TRBJ1-4, with TRBD1 matching 9 bases. Germline loops: CDR1 LNHDA, CDR2 SQIVND (reference sequence). The CDR3 extends over 15 amino acids. J lost 1 base, V lost 7 bases, and 4 bases had no gene match. Here the CDR3 reads CASKTGGRTNEKLFF. CDR3 nucleotides: TGTGCCAGTAAGACAGGGGGTAGAACTAATGAAAAACTGTTTTTT.

For the CDR3, the DNA is TGTGCCAGCAGCCATCACAGGTCGGGCGTCGACACCGGGGAGCTGTTTTTT. This sequence encodes CASSHHRSGVDTGELFF. The chain uses TRBV3-1 (or the pseudogene TRBV3-2) and TRBJ2-2, with a possible D match to TRBD1 (5 bases). Trimming stripped 3 bases from V and 3 bases from J, with 17 bases between. CDR1 and CDR2 from the germline V gene are LGHDT and YNNKEL (reference sequence). CDR3 length: 17 residues.

J is TRBJ1-1 and V is TRBV7-2, with unresolved D. CDR1 and CDR2 (germline): SGHTA, FQGNSA. V lost 1 base and J lost 1, with 10 bases in between. This CDR3 has 15 amino acids. The DNA for the CDR3 is TGTGCCAGCAGCTTAGTGCGGGCGGGGAACACTGAAGCTTTCTTT. Translated: CASSLVRAGNTEAFF.

The chain carries TRBV5-1 and TRBJ2-2, with 7 positions matching TRBD1. Germline values: CDR1 SGHRS, CDR2 YFSETQ. Trimming at V came to 0 bases and at J to 14 bases, leaving 10 bases not matched to a gene. This CDR3 comprises 14 residues. The CDR3 protein is CASSLARDRGHLFF. CDR3 bases: TGCGCCAGCAGCTTGGCCCGGGACAGAGGGCACCTGTTTTTT.

This chain links TRBV7-9 with TRBJ1-1; a weak D match, TRBD1 (5 bases). CDR1 and CDR2 from the germline V gene are SEHNR and FQNEAQ (reference sequence). The CDR3 covers 12 residues. V gave up 5 bases and J gave up 7 bases, with 11 bases separating them. CDR3 loop: CASSPTGDEAFF. CDR3 DNA sequence: TGTGCCAGCAGCCCAACGGGGGATGAAGCTTTCTTT.

The V gene is TRBV5-1, the J gene TRBJ2-3; TRBD2 aligns across 12 bases. The V and J ends lost 2 bases and 3 bases, in that order; junction bases with no gene match: 7. Germline V gives CDR1 SGHRS, CDR2 YFSETQ. The CDR3 totals 17 residues. CDR3 coding DNA: TGCGCCAGCAGCTTTAGACTAGCGGGGGACGGAACAGATACGCAGTATTTT. This gives the protein CASSFRLAGDGTDTQYF. Variable domain in full (rest from reference TRBV5-1 and TRBJ2-3): KAGVTQTPRYLIKTRGQQVTLSCSPISGHRSVSWYQQTPGQGLQFLFEYFSETQRNKGNFPGRFSGRQFSNSRSEMNVSTLELGDSALYLCASSFRLAGDGTDTQYFGPGTRLTVL.

The V gene is TRBV19, the J gene TRBJ1-1; 8 nucleotides agree with TRBD1. Germline CDR1 and CDR2: LNHDA and SQIVND (reference sequence). The CDR3 extends over 17 amino acids. The junction had 14 bases not matched to a gene; V was cut back by 5 bases and J by 3 bases. CDR3: CASSPRGQGSFYTEAFF. Here the CDR3 DNA reads TGTGCCAGTAGTCCCCGCGGACAGGGCAGTTTTTACACTGAAGCTTTCTTT.

The chain carries TRBV10-2 and TRBJ1-6; D possibly corresponds to TRBD1 (5 bases). Trimming took 6 bases from V and 3 from J, leaving 9 bases between them. CDR1 WSHSY and CDR2 SAAADI come from the germline V gene. The CDR3 spans 14 residues. CDR3 protein: CASSQQVYNSPLHF. CDR3 DNA: TGCGCCAGCAGCCAACAGGTCTATAATTCACCCCTCCACTTT.

V is TRBV24-1 and J is TRBJ2-3; TRBD1 is a possible D gene (5 bases). Germline lookup yields CDR1 KGHDR and CDR2 SFDVKD. CDR3 size: 11 residues. V was pared by 7 bases and J by 10 bases, with 11 bases between. CDR3 in amino acids: CATRGLGPQYF. In DNA, the CDR3 is TGTGCCACCAGGGGGCTGGGGCCGCAGTATTTT.

This clone has only one observation. The rearrangement joins TRBV28 to TRBJ2-4, with TRBD1 identical over 12 bases. Germline loops: CDR1 MDHEN, CDR2 SYDVKM. V was pared by 6 bases and J by 3 bases, with 15 bases of the junction left unmatched. The CDR3 spans 19 residues. Here the CDR3 reads CASSHPRGTGGVGKNIQYF. The CDR3, as DNA: TGTGCCAGCAGCCACCCGAGAGGGACAGGGGGCGTCGGCAAAAACATTCAGTACTTC.

V gene TRBV18 combines with J gene TRBJ2-3; 8 bases are shared with TRBD2. V trimming: 4 bases; J trimming: 2 bases; junction bases outside the gene matches: 5. The CDR3 covers 15 residues. Germline V gene data show CDR1 as KGHSH and CDR2 as LQKENI. DNA for the CDR3: TGTGCCAGCTCACTAACTAGCGGTCCCACAGATACGCAGTATTTT. It yields the protein CASSLTSGPTDTQYF.

V usage is TRBV5-4 and J usage is TRBJ1-2; D unresolved. V lost 0 bases and J 2 bases, leaving 5 bases between the germline ends. The V gene's germline CDR1 is SGHNT and CDR2 YYREEE (reference sequence). The CDR3 runs 13 residues. For the CDR3, the DNA is TGTGCCAGCAGCTTGGACAGAAACTATGGCTACACCTTC. Translating gives CASSLDRNYGYTF.

The chain links TRBV7-9 to TRBJ2-7; the match to TRBD1 covers 11 bases. CDR3 length: 16 residues. J lost 3 bases, V lost 4 bases, and 8 bases had no gene match. Germline assignment: CDR1 SEHNR and CDR2 FQNEAQ (reference sequence). In DNA form, the CDR3 reads TGTGCCAGCAGCTCGCGGACAGGGGGCATGAACTACGAGCAGTACTTC. It specifies CASSSRTGGMNYEQYF.

The chain has TRBV5-1 and TRBJ1-2, with D possibly TRBD1 on 5 matching bases. Germline V gene lookup returns CDR1 SGHRS and CDR2 YFSETQ. The CDR3 sequence is 15 residues long. Trimming cost V 4 bases and J 4 bases, with 17 bases left between them. The CDR3: CASSTRLGGRYGYTF. As DNA, the CDR3 is TGCGCCAGCAGCACCCGACTGGGGGGACGCTATGGCTACACCTTC.

The chain uses TRBV7-9 and TRBJ1-4; D is undetermined. V was cut by 4 bases and J by 8 bases, with 8 bases left in between. Germline CDR1 and CDR2: SEHNR and FQNEAQ (reference sequence). This CDR3 contains 12 residues. CDR3 DNA sequence: TGTGCCAGCAGCTGGAGTATCGAAAAACTGTTTTTT. The encoded protein is CASSWSIEKLFF.

CDR3 sequence reads: CASSSITGVQETQYF. The CDR3 bases are TGTGCCAGCAGTTCCATAACAGGGGTCCAAGAGACCCAGTACTTC. The chain recombines TRBV28 with TRBJ2-5, with TRBD1 matching over 7 bases. Looked up from germline, CDR1 is MDHEN and CDR2 is SYDVKM. The junction had 6 bases not matched to a gene; V was cut back by 4 bases and J by 1 base. This CDR3 has 15 amino acids.